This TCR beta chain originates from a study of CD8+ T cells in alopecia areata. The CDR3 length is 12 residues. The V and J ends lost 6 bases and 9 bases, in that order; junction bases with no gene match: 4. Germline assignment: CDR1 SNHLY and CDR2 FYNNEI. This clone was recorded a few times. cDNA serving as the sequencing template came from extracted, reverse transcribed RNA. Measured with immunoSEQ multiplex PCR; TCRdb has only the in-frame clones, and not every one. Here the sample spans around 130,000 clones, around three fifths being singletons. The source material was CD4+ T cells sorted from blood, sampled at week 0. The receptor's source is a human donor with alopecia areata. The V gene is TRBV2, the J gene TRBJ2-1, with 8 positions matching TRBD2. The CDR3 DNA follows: TGTGCCAGCAGCAGCGGGAGTGCTGAGCAGTTCTTC. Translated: CASSSGSAEQFF.